Listed here are 15 T cell receptor beta chains from one sample, sequenced in a study of identifying expanded T cells in peripheral blood. The data were produced by immunoSEQ multiplex PCR, yet TCRdb's version contains in-frame clones alone and is incomplete. Here the sample spans 75,000 to 90,000 clones, approximately 90% being singletons. Sequencing used blood. The receptors were sampled from a person between 18 and 69 years old in good health.

The DNA of the CDR3 is TGTGCCAGCAGCCAAGAGATGGGGGGCGCAGATACGCAGTATTTT. The encoded protein is CASSQEMGGADTQYF. The chain employs TRBV4-2 and TRBJ2-3; D tentatively fits TRBD1 or TRBD2 (6 bases each). Deletions cut 0 bases from V and 4 bases from J, with 11 bases between. Per the germline V gene, CDR1 is LGHNA and CDR2 is YNFKEQ. CDR3 length: 15 amino acids.

This chain joins TRBV5-4 and TRBJ2-7; 7 positions agree with TRBD1. V lost 4 bases and J lost 9; bases outside the gene matches: 10. The CDR3 runs 13 residues. CDR1 is SGHNT, CDR2 YYREEE, per germline (reference sequence). The CDR3 DNA follows: TGTGCCAGCAGCCGCTTCGGACAGGCCGGGCAGTACTTC. Its translation is CASSRFGQAGQYF.

The chain carries TRBV5-1 and TRBJ2-3, with TRBD2 matching over 8 bases. The length of the CDR3 is 15 residues. CDR1 is SGHRS and CDR2 is YFSETQ in the germline V gene. Trimming at V came to 3 bases and at J to 4 bases, leaving 7 bases not matched to a gene. The DNA of the CDR3 is TGCGCCAGCAGCTCCAGGACTAGCTCCCCAGATACGCAGTATTTT. Translated: CASSSRTSSPDTQYF.

The V and J genes are TRBV15 and TRBJ1-1, with D perhaps TRBD1 (5 bases). V was cut by 5 bases and J by 3 bases, with 13 bases left in between. CDR1 and CDR2 from the germline V gene are LNHNV and YYDKDF (reference sequence). The CDR3 is 14 residues long. CDR3 protein: CATSYRRGDTEAFF. CDR3 DNA sequence: TGTGCCACCAGCTACAGAAGGGGTGACACTGAAGCTTTCTTT.

The chain couples TRBV11-3 to TRBJ2-5, with 8 bases matching TRBD2. Germline V gene lookup returns CDR1 SGHNT and CDR2 YENEEA. The CDR3 has 15 residues. The V segment lost 5 bases and the J segment 4 bases; nucleotides outside the gene matches: 9. The CDR3 DNA reads TGTGCCAGCAGCGCACGAGCGGGAGAGGTAGAGACCCAGTACTTC. It translates to CASSARAGEVETQYF.

CDR3 sequence reads: CASSPQGGYYGYTF. The CDR3 DNA reads as TGCGCCAGCAGCCCCCAGGGGGGTTACTATGGCTACACCTTC. The chain uses TRBV4-3 and TRBJ1-2; TRBD1 aligns across 7 bases. Germline values: CDR1 LGHNA, CDR2 YSLEER. The CDR3 has 14 amino acids. V trimming: 4 bases; J trimming: 3 bases; junction bases outside the gene matches: 5.

CDR3 sequence reads: CASSIPGQGPSEKLFF. CDR3 sequence (DNA): TGTGCCAGTAGTATCCCGGGACAGGGGCCTAGTGAAAAACTGTTTTTT. The V call is TRBV19, the J call TRBJ1-4; 10 nucleotides agree with TRBD1. Germline V gene data show CDR1 as LNHDA and CDR2 as SQIVND (reference sequence). The CDR3 length is 16 residues. The J segment lost 7 bases and the V segment lost 3 bases, leaving 8 bases of the junction unmatched.

The gene calls are TRBV30 and TRBJ1-1, with 7 bases matching TRBD1. V trimming: 0 bases; J trimming: 1 base; junction bases outside the gene matches: 2. The CDR3 totals 14 residues. Per germline, CDR1 GTSNPN and CDR2 SVGIG (reference sequence). This CDR3 reads CAWSVGDRNTEAFF. The CDR3 DNA follows: TGTGCCTGGAGTGTCGGGGACAGGAACACTGAAGCTTTCTTT.

The chain couples TRBV6-5 to TRBJ1-6; D uncertain. V was shortened by 7 bases and J by 6 bases, with 16 bases between the two germline ends. The germline V gene encodes CDR1 MNHEY and CDR2 SVGAGI. This CDR3 is built from 15 residues. The CDR3 is CASKHPLPGNSPLHF. CDR3 coding DNA: TGTGCCAGCAAACATCCGCTCCCGGGTAATTCACCCCTCCACTTT.

V usage is TRBV7-9 and J usage is TRBJ1-5; the D gene is possibly TRBD1 (5 bases). V was cut by 1 base and J by 5 bases, with 6 bases left in between. Germline lookup yields CDR1 SEHNR and CDR2 FQNEAQ (reference sequence). This CDR3 region has 13 residues. As DNA, the CDR3 is TGTGCCAGCAGCTTAGGAGGGGATCAGCCCCAGCATTTT. This gives the protein CASSLGGDQPQHF.

J is TRBJ1-5 and V is TRBV19; possibly TRBD1 for D (5 bases). The CDR3 totals 16 residues. V lost 6 bases to trimming and J lost 0 bases, with 15 bases between them. Germline CDR1 reads LNHDA; CDR2 reads SQIVND (reference sequence). The CDR3 bases are TGTGCCAGTAGGGAAAGACAGCTTTATAGCAATCAGCCCCAGCATTTT. Translating it yields CASRERQLYSNQPQHF. The full variable domain, its missing parts supplied by reference TRBV19 and TRBJ1-5, is DGGITQSPKYLFRKEGQNVTLSCEQNLNHDAMYWYRQDPGQGLRLIYYSQIVNDFQKGDIAEGYSVSREKKESFPLTVTSAQKNPTAFYLCASRERQLYSNQPQHFGDGTRLSIL.

V usage is TRBV19 and J usage is TRBJ1-1; D might be TRBD1 (5 bases). Trimming left V 6 bases short and J 0 bases short, with 11 bases between. Germline V gives CDR1 LNHDA, CDR2 SQIVND (reference sequence). This CDR3 is built from 14 residues. CDR3: CASRVGGLNTEAFF. In DNA, the CDR3 is TGTGCCAGTAGGGTGGGGGGTTTGAACACTGAAGCTTTCTTT.

This clone was found once. The chain is built from TRBV29-1 and TRBJ1-2, with D tentatively TRBD1 (6 bases). V lost 2 bases and J 4 bases, leaving 11 bases between the germline ends. Per germline, CDR1 SQVTM and CDR2 ANQGSEA. The CDR3 totals 13 residues. The CDR3 spells CSVEWTVSYGYTF. CDR3 nucleotide sequence: TGCAGCGTTGAATGGACAGTGAGCTATGGCTACACCTTC.

The chain joins TRBV7-6 to TRBJ2-7, with 11 nucleotides matching TRBD2. CDR1 SGHVS and CDR2 FNYEAQ come from the germline V gene. V trimming: 5 bases; J trimming: 6 bases; junction bases outside the gene matches: 15. This CDR3 has 17 residues. This CDR3 reads CASSVTSGTRLFSEQYF. DNA for the CDR3: TGTGCCAGCAGCGTGACTAGCGGGACCCGTCTTTTCTCCGAGCAGTACTTC.

This clone was recorded once. CDR3 amino acids: CSVEDQGGGNTEAFF. The CDR3 coding sequence is TGCAGCGTTGAAGATCAGGGCGGCGGAAACACTGAAGCTTTCTTT. The rearrangement links TRBV29-1 to TRBJ1-1; D is perhaps TRBD1 (5 bases). The germline CDR1 and CDR2 sequences are SQVTM and ANQGSEA. The CDR3 has 15 residues. V lost 0 bases and J 2 bases, leaving 13 bases between the germline ends. Filled out from reference TRBV29-1 and TRBJ1-1, the complete variable domain reads SAVISQKPSRDICQRGTSLTIQCQVDSQVTMMFWYRQQPGQSLTLIATANQGSEATYESGFVIDKFPISRPNLTFSTLTVSNMSPEDSSIYLCSVEDQGGGNTEAFFGQGTRLTVV.